The next 3 T cell receptor beta chains were all read from a single sample in a study of identical twins. TCRdb independently ran MiXCR on the 5' RACE reads; one entry per CDR3 protein. The repertoire holds more than 1.5 million distinct CDR3 sequences, around 29% seen once, with less than 0.35% in the top ten. Sequenced input: cord blood. These receptors all stem from a newborn girl in good health.

This clonotype was found a few times. A much larger clonotype is one base distant, so this may be a read error. The chain recombines TRBV29-1 with TRBJ2-7; D ambiguous. Looked up from germline, CDR1 is SQVTM and CDR2 is ANQGSEA. V was clipped by 3 bases and J by 1 base, with 7 bases between them. This CDR3 contains 12 residues. The DNA for the CDR3 is TGCAGCGTTGAGGCAGTTTCCTACGAGCAGTACTTC. Its protein is CSVEAVSYEQYF.

This clonotype was seen more than once but under ten times. V and J are TRBV29-1 and TRBJ2-3; 9 bases align to TRBD1. There are 12 residues in the CDR3. The V and J ends lost 7 bases and 4 bases, in that order; junction bases with no gene match: 3. In germline, CDR1 is SQVTM, CDR2 ANQGSEA. CDR3 region: CSGDREADTQYF. In DNA form, the CDR3 reads TGCAGCGGGGACAGGGAAGCAGATACGCAGTATTTT.

The chain carries TRBV20-1 and TRBJ2-1; a weak D match, TRBD2 (6 bases). The J call could be wrong; TRBJ2-7 is a better fit for the DNA end. Per the germline V gene, CDR1 is DFQATT and CDR2 is SNEGSKA (reference sequence). The length of the CDR3 is 14 residues. The CDR3 bases are TGCAGTGAAGTTCCTGGCGGGGTGAACAATGAGCAGTACTTC. It is translated as CSEVPGGVNNEQYF.